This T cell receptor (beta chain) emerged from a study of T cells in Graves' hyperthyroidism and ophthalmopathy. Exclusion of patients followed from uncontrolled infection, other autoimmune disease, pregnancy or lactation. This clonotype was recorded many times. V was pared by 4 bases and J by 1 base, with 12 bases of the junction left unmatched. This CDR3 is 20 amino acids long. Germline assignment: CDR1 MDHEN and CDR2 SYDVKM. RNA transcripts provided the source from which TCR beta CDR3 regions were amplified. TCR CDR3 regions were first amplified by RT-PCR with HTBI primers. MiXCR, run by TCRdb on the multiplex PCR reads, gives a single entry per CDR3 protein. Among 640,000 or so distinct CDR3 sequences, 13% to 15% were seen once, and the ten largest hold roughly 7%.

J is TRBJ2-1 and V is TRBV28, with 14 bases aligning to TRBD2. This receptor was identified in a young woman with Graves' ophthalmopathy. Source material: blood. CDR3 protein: CASSSPWGTSGRSSYNEQFF. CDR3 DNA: TGTGCCAGCAGTTCTCCATGGGGGACTAGCGGGAGATCTTCCTACAATGAGCAGTTCTTC.